The table lists the clone carrying this T cell receptor (beta chain) with a few counts. The junction shows a germline mismatch at one end, possibly a read error. The source of the sample is a study of beta chain features in type 1 diabetes. The study reverse transcribed the entire isolated RNA, so it sequenced expressed TCRB transcripts. The assay was immunoSEQ multiplex PCR, and TCRdb's table has in-frame clones only and misses some. The sample holds about 160,000 clones, approximately 9.1% seen once. The sequence derives from a young woman in good health. Sequenced input: central memory CD4+ T cells from blood.

The CDR3 DNA reads TGTGCCTGGAGTGTACTTGGCCAGGGAAACCACGGTTTC. Translation: CAWSVLGQGNHGF. V usage is TRBV30 and J usage is TRBJ2-7, with D tentatively TRBD1 (5 bases). Germline loops: CDR1 GTSNPN, CDR2 SVGIG (reference sequence). The CDR3 has 13 residues.